This TCR beta chain was identified in a study of blood T cell repertoires in COVID-19. As for the study in general: The United States, Italy and Spain provided the acute and convalescent COVID-19 samples. PBMCs, B-cell-depleted T cells, or T cells provided the cDNA or gDNA that made up the material.

V was cut by 4 bases and J by 2 bases, with 4 bases left in between. CDR1 and CDR2 from the germline V gene are SGHNT and YENEEA. There are 12 residues in the CDR3. Original methodology: Quantification of nucleated cells was approximated via reference gene primer amplification. The assay was immunoSEQ multiplex PCR, and TCRdb's table has in-frame clones only and misses some. That table supplies the V and J calls and clone size; D and trimming were determined from the DNA. Of about 130,000 clones listed, around 78% are singletons. Sequenced input: peripheral blood. This receptor was taken from a human donor in a cohort sampled during active COVID-19. The chain links TRBV11-3 to TRBJ2-3; unclear D gene. The CDR3 here is CASSSNTDTQYF. For the CDR3, the DNA is TGTGCCAGCAGCTCAAACACAGATACGCAGTATTTT.